This TCR beta chain was retrieved from a study of vaccination and CD4 T cells after COVID-19. Study-level points and caveats: A relatively small number of convalescent patients were studied, and no early post-infection timepoints were included.

The assay that was used to sequence DNA from cultured CD4+ T cells was the Oncomine TCR Beta short-read assay. CD4+ T cells were cultured, and genomic DNA was extracted from them. MiXCR, run by TCRdb on the PCR reads, gives a single entry per CDR3 protein. Of 25,000 or so distinct CDR3 sequences listed, roughly 62% are singletons. This clonotype was picked up a small number of times. As yet, its antigen is unknown. Described treatment: approximately nine-day PBMC culture with coronavirus spike peptide pools or control peptides (ViraFEST assay). The authors replaced half the medium with fresh IL-2 medium on days 3 and 7. Trimming stripped 6 bases from V and 3 bases from J, with 13 bases between. This CDR3 comprises 14 residues. Germline V gives CDR1 MNHEY, CDR2 SVGEGT.

The TCR sequence derives from a human donor who received a COVID-19 vaccine. This chain uses TRBV6-2 or TRBV6-3 with TRBJ2-3, with a tentative D call TRBD1 (5 bases). This specimen consisted of CD4+ T cells from blood, cultured in vitro, obtained after SARS-CoV-2 vaccination. Written as DNA, the CDR3 is TGTGCCAGCAGCAGGGCAGGGTTGACAGATACGCAGTATTTT. It encodes CASSRAGLTDTQYF.